This T cell receptor beta chain was documented in a study of human T cells and chemical hapten exposure. Study context: In the sensitization step, 2% DPC was placed on about 2 cm by about 2 cm of upper inner arm skin. Patients were given diphenylcyclopropenone on the scalp weekly across the approximately 24-week study.

CDR3 length: 17 residues. Germline CDR1 is LNHNV and CDR2 is YYDKDF (reference sequence). J lost 6 bases, V lost 0 bases, and 9 bases had no gene match. The time point: patch test 1, 2 weeks after DPC sensitization. Treatment indicated: therapeutic diphenylcyclopropenone sensitization with weekly scalp DPC. MiXCR, applied by TCRdb to the RACE reads, yields one record per CDR3 protein. The repertoire holds roughly 180,000 distinct CDR3 sequences, 20% to 25% seen once, with 6% to 8% in the top ten. Sequences were derived from whole blood, sampled in connection with sensitization to the hapten diphenylcyclopropenone (DPC). This sequence originates from a woman aged 45-65 years with alopecia areata. Some clones in this sample may be carry-over from other donors' samples. This chain connects TRBV15 to TRBJ2-2, with 8 bases lining up with TRBD1. CDR3 protein: CATSRDAGTGGSGELFF. In DNA form, the CDR3 reads TGTGCCACCAGCAGAGACGCCGGGACAGGAGGGTCCGGGGAGCTGTTTTTT.